This T cell receptor (beta chain) emerged from a study of blood T cell repertoires in COVID-19. The overall study: The United States, Italy and Spain provided the acute and convalescent COVID-19 samples.

In terms of age and location, participants ranged from roughly 18 to 90 years and lived in about two dozen US areas. Looked up from germline, CDR1 is SGHNT and CDR2 is YYREEE (reference sequence). CDR3 size: 17 residues. J gave up 3 bases and V 4 bases, and 12 bases lay outside the gene matches. TCRdb's copy holds only in-frame clones and misses some; the assay was immunoSEQ multiplex PCR. The table lists 200,000 to 300,000 clones, about 87% of them singletons, with about 3.1% in the top ten. The sequenced sample consisted of PBMCs or T cells enriched from blood (not recorded which). V and J are TRBV5-4 and TRBJ2-5, with TRBD2 identical over 10 bases. This receptor was identified in a middle-aged woman who had been exposed to COVID-19. The CDR3 sequence is CASSLSGGPPLKETQYF. The CDR3 DNA reads TGTGCCAGCAGCCTTAGCGGGGGGCCGCCCCTCAAAGAGACCCAGTACTTC.